This is a list of T cell receptor beta chains from one sample in a study of breast tumors, draining lymph nodes, adjacent tissues. Via MiXCR, TCRdb re-called the multiplex PCR reads, giving one row per CDR3 protein. The sample lists around 230,000 distinct CDR3 sequences, around 35% occurring once. Input material: axillary lymph node tissue. Every receptor here comes from a female donor with breast cancer. Some clones in this sample may be carry-over from other donors' samples. Both conserved end residues are part of each CDR3. D genes are given only for firm matches. For some rows the clone size is stated as once, few or many, or as a class when expanded; others skip it.

clone size: .
D gene: TRBD2
V gene: TRBV7-2
J gene: TRBJ2-3
CDR3 protein: CASSLWTSGPGTQYF
CDR3 DNA: TGTGCCAGCAGCTTATGGACTAGCGGGCCGGGTACGCAGTATTTT

clone size: .
D gene: .
V gene: TRBV4-3
J gene: TRBJ2-5
CDR3 protein: CASSHAPGVETQYF
CDR3 DNA: TGCGCCAGCAGCCATGCCCCGGGAGTAGAGACCCAGTACTTC

clone size: .
D gene: .
V gene: TRBV10-3
J gene: TRBJ2-1
CDR3 protein: CASSPLPSVNEQFF
CDR3 DNA: TGTGCCAGCTCACCACTTCCTTCGGTAAATGAGCAGTTCTTC

clone size: .
D gene: .
V gene: TRBV6-6
J gene: TRBJ1-6
CDR3 protein: CASSYGASLHF
CDR3 DNA: TGTGCCAGCAGTTACGGGGCATCCCTCCACTTT

clone size: many
D gene: TRBD1
V gene: TRBV4-3
J gene: TRBJ2-5
CDR3 protein: CASSRDRGSETQYF
CDR3 DNA: TGCGCCAGCAGCCGGGACAGGGGGTCAGAGACCCAGTACTTC

clone size: many
D gene: .
V gene: TRBV20-1
J gene: TRBJ1-5
CDR3 protein: CSARRLINQPQHF
CDR3 DNA: TGCAGTGCTAGACGATTGATCAATCAGCCCCAGCATTTT

clone size: many
D gene: TRBD1
V gene: TRBV20-1
J gene: TRBJ1-5
CDR3 protein: CSALTGDYSNQPQHF
CDR3 DNA: TGCAGTGCTCTAACAGGGGATTATAGCAATCAGCCCCAGCATTTT

clone size: many
D gene: TRBD2
V gene: TRBV2
J gene: TRBJ2-1
CDR3 protein: CASRWTSGDVEQFF
CDR3 DNA: TGTGCCAGCAGATGGACTAGCGGGGATGTTGAGCAGTTCTTC

clone size: many
D gene: .
V gene: TRBV19
J gene: TRBJ1-4
CDR3 protein: CASSGQTTNEKLFF
CDR3 DNA: TGTGCCAGTAGCGGACAGACAACTAATGAAAAACTGTTTTTT

clone size: many
D gene: TRBD1
V gene: TRBV7-9
J gene: TRBJ2-1
CDR3 protein: CASSPGQGGANEQFF
CDR3 DNA: TGTGCCAGCAGCCCAGGACAGGGGGGGGCCAATGAGCAGTTCTTC

clone size: many
D gene: .
V gene: TRBV9
J gene: TRBJ1-2
CDR3 protein: CASSVGNNYGYTF
CDR3 DNA: TGTGCCAGCAGCGTAGGGAACAACTATGGCTACACCTTC

clone size: .
D gene: TRBD2
V gene: TRBV2
J gene: TRBJ2-4
CDR3 protein: CASREGLAGVKNIQYF
CDR3 DNA: TGTGCCAGCAGAGAGGGACTAGCGGGAGTTAAAAACATTCAGTACTTC

clone size: few
D gene: .
V gene: TRBV6-1
J gene: TRBJ2-1
CDR3 protein: CASSDINEQFF
CDR3 DNA: TGTGCCAGCAGTGATATAAATGAGCAGTTCTTC

clone size: .
D gene: TRBD1
V gene: TRBV20-1
J gene: TRBJ1-2
CDR3 protein: CSASRTGLGYTF
CDR3 DNA: TGCAGTGCTTCTCGGACAGGGCTGGGCTACACCTTC

clone size: many
D gene: TRBD1
V gene: TRBV20-1
J gene: TRBJ2-5
CDR3 protein: CSAIDRVRQETQYF
CDR3 DNA: TGCAGTGCCATTGACAGGGTGAGGCAAGAGACCCAGTACTTC

clone size: many
D gene: .
V gene: TRBV6-1
J gene: TRBJ2-7
CDR3 protein: CASSVEGYEQYF
CDR3 DNA: TGTGCCAGCAGTGTAGAGGGATACGAGCAGTACTTC